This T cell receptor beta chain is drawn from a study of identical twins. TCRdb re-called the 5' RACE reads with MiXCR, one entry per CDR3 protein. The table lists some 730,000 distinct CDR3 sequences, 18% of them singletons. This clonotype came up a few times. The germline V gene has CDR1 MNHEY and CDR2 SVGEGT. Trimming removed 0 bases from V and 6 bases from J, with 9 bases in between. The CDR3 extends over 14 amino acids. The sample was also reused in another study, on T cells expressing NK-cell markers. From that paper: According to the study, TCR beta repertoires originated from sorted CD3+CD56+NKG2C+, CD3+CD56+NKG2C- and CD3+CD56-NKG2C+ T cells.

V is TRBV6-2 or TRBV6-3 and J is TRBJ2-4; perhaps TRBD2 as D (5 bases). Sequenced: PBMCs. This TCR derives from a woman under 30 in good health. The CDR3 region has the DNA TGTGCCAGCAGTTACTCGAGGAGGACAAACATTCAGTACTTC. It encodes CASSYSRRTNIQYF.